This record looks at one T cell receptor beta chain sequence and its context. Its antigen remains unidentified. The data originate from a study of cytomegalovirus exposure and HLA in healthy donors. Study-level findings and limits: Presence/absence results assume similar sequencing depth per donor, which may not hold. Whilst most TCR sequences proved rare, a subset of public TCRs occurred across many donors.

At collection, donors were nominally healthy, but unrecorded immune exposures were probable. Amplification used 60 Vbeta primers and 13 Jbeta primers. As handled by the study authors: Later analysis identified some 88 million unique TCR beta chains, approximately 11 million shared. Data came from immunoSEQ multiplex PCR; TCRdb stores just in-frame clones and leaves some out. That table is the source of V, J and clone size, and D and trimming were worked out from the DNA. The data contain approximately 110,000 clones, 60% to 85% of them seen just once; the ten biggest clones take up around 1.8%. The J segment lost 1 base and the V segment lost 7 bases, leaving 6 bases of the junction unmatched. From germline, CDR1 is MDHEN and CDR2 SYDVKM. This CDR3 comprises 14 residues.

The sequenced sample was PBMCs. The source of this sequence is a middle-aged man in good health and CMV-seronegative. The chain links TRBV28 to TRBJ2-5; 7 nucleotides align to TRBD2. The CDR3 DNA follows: TGTGCCAGCAATGGGGGAGGGTTCCAAGAGACCCAGTACTTC. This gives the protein CASNGGGFQETQYF.